Listed here are 25 T cell receptor beta chains from one sample, sequenced in a study of response to subunit inactivated influenza vaccine. TCRdb re-called the RT-PCR reads with MiXCR, one entry per CDR3 protein. The data hold 650,000 to 700,000 distinct CDR3 sequences, with less than 20% observed a single time. This material consisted of PBMCs from blood, taken less than 13 days after vaccination. The source is a man between 50 and 59 years old who received an inactivated influenza vaccine.

This chain uses TRBV4-1 with TRBJ2-1; 13 bases map to TRBD2. The CDR3 is 16 residues long. Trimming took 3 bases from V and 3 from J; bases not matched to a gene: 2. The germline V gene has CDR1 MGHRA and CDR2 YSYEKL. CDR3 residues: CASSHRTSGSYNEQFF. In nucleotides, the CDR3 is TGCGCCAGCAGCCACCGGACTAGCGGGAGCTACAATGAGCAGTTCTTC.

The rearrangement links TRBV11-2 to TRBJ2-3; 12 positions match TRBD1. CDR1 is SGHAT and CDR2 is FQNNGV in the germline V gene. This CDR3 comprises 16 residues. The ends lost 6 bases at V and 7 bases at J; junction bases unmatched: 11. CDR3 in DNA: TGTGCCAGCAGACCAAATCCGGGACAGGGGGCTAATACGCAGTATTTT. Translated, it gives CASRPNPGQGANTQYF.

The V call is TRBV7-9, the J call TRBJ2-2; the D is unclear. The germline V and J ends were trimmed by 8 bases and 8 bases, with 9 bases remaining between them. The V gene's germline CDR1 is SEHNR and CDR2 FQNEAQ (reference sequence). The CDR3 is 11 amino acids. CDR3 sequence (DNA): TGTGCCAGCGCTATGGAAGGGGAGCTGTTTTTT. Protein sequence: CASAMEGELFF.

Ten or more counts support this clonotype. The chain is built from TRBV12-3 or TRBV12-4 and TRBJ2-7; no clear D. This CDR3 is 12 amino acids long. V lost 2 bases to trimming and J lost 3 bases, with 5 bases between them. Here the CDR3 DNA reads TGTGCCAGCAGTTTAACAGACTACGAGCAGTACTTC. It codes for CASSLTDYEQYF.

This clonotype was detected a few times. This chain joins TRBV5-1 and TRBJ2-3; D gene uncertain. V lost 0 bases, J lost 3 bases, and 14 bases lay in between. Looked up from germline, CDR1 is SGHRS and CDR2 is YFSETQ. The CDR3 consists of 16 residues. This chain's CDR3 is CASSLAPVRGTDTQYF. The DNA of the CDR3 is TGCGCCAGCAGCTTGGCCCCGGTCCGAGGAACAGATACGCAGTATTTT.

CDR3 DNA sequence: TGTGCCAGCTCACCTTCGGGACAGACTAATGAAAAACTGTTTTTT. Its protein is CASSPSGQTNEKLFF. This sequence joins TRBV18 and TRBJ1-4, with 7 bases aligning to TRBD1. The germline CDR1 and CDR2 sequences are KGHSH and LQKENI. After removal of 3 bases from V and 2 bases from J, the junction contained 3 bases not matched to a gene. The CDR3 is 15 residues long.

The chain uses TRBV19 and TRBJ2-7, with 10 bases matching TRBD2. Looked up from germline, CDR1 is LNHDA and CDR2 is SQIVND (reference sequence). Losses at the gene ends were 11 bases for V and 5 bases for J; bases not matched to a gene: 9. The CDR3 covers 13 residues. The CDR3 spells CAGPAGGTDEQYF. CDR3 DNA: TGTGCCGGTCCAGCGGGAGGGACCGACGAGCAGTACTTC. The full variable domain, its missing parts supplied by reference TRBV19 and TRBJ2-7, is DGGITQSPKYLFRKEGQNVTLSCEQNLNHDAMYWYRQDPGQGLRLIYYSQIVNDFQKGDIAEGYSVSREKKESFPLTVTSAQKNPTAFYLCAGPAGGTDEQYFGPGTRLTVT.

In its sample, this clonotype was seen a few times. The chain carries TRBV2 and TRBJ2-5; 13 bases match TRBD2. CDR3 length: 14 amino acids. Germline values: CDR1 SNHLY, CDR2 FYNNEI. V gave up 9 bases and J gave up 5 bases; unmatched junction bases: 6. CDR3 loop: CASRGLAGKETQYF. DNA for the CDR3: TGTGCCAGTCGGGGACTAGCGGGGAAGGAGACCCAGTACTTC.

The genes are TRBV5-1 and TRBJ1-2; D perhaps matches TRBD1 (5 bases). Deletions cut 1 base from V and 7 bases from J, with 17 bases between. Germline V lookup: CDR1 SGHRS, CDR2 YFSETQ. The CDR3 length is 15 residues. The CDR3 loop reads CASSLNSGEGSGYTF. The CDR3, as DNA: TGCGCCAGCAGCTTGAATTCGGGGGAAGGTAGTGGCTACACCTTC.

This clonotype has only a few counts. The chain uses TRBV7-9 and TRBJ2-1; D is possibly TRBD2 (6 bases). Trimming shortened V by 6 bases and J by 12 bases, and 24 bases separated the two germline ends. CDR3 size: 15 residues. The germline CDR1 and CDR2 sequences are SEHNR and FQNEAQ (reference sequence). CDR3 bases: TGTGCCAGCAGATCAACGGGCGGGGTAGACCGTGGGCAGTTCTTC. Amino acids: CASRSTGGVDRGQFF.

The sample holds a few counts of this clonotype. The CDR3 here is CASKIGTSGAYEQYF. CDR3 DNA: TGTGCCAGCAAGATAGGGACTAGCGGTGCCTACGAGCAGTACTTC. The V and J genes are TRBV12-3 or TRBV12-4 and TRBJ2-7; 11 bases fit TRBD2. There are 15 residues in the CDR3. V shed 7 bases, J shed 2 bases, and the junction held 7 bases outside the gene matches.

The V and J genes are TRBV7-2 and TRBJ1-2; tentative D call: TRBD1 (6 bases). CDR3 length: 17 residues. Trimming took off 2 bases at V and 4 bases at J, with 20 bases between the two ends. Germline-derived CDR1 and CDR2 are SGHTA and FQGNSA. Here the CDR3 DNA reads TGTGCCAGCAGCTTATTACAGGGCGGAGATCTAGTCTATGGCTACACCTTC. It specifies CASSLLQGGDLVYGYTF.

The gene calls are TRBV6-2 or TRBV6-3 and TRBJ2-7; possible D gene TRBD2, 5 bases. V lost 6 bases, J lost 2 bases, and 23 bases lay in between. The length of the CDR3 is 17 residues. Germline values: CDR1 MNHEY, CDR2 SVGEGT. The CDR3 nucleotides read TGTGCCAGCAGGGACGTTTCCGTGAGAAAGCGGCCCTACGAGCAGTACTTC. It is translated as CASRDVSVRKRPYEQYF.

This clonotype was seen ten or more times. This chain joins TRBV6-5 and TRBJ2-1, with 12 bases aligning to TRBD2. The germline V gene encodes CDR1 MNHEY and CDR2 SVGAGI. The CDR3 consists of 19 residues. Trimming removed 4 bases from V and 0 bases from J; junction bases left unmatched: 10. The CDR3 here is CASSSSPSSGRASYNEQFF. For the CDR3, the DNA is TGTGCCAGCAGTTCCAGCCCATCTAGCGGGAGGGCCTCCTACAATGAGCAGTTCTTC.

This clonotype turned up a few times. This chain connects TRBV4-3 to TRBJ2-1, with TRBD2 as a possible D gene (6 bases). CDR1 LGHNA and CDR2 YSLEER come from the germline V gene. This CDR3 has 15 residues. The ends were cut back, 3 bases at V and 1 base at J, with 10 bases in the middle. This chain's CDR3 is CASSQGLRSYNEQFF. In nucleotides, the CDR3 is TGCGCCAGCAGCCAGGGACTCCGATCCTACAATGAGCAGTTCTTC.

The sample holds a few counts of this clonotype. V usage is TRBV5-4 and J usage is TRBJ2-7; TRBD2 agrees at 10 bases. The CDR3 covers 15 residues. The V and J ends lost 1 base and 7 bases, in that order; junction bases with no gene match: 8. Germline lookup yields CDR1 SGHNT and CDR2 YYREEE (reference sequence). This CDR3 is CASSLSLAGASEQYF. The CDR3 nucleotides read TGTGCCAGCAGCTTGAGCCTAGCGGGAGCAAGTGAGCAGTACTTC. Drawing the rest from reference TRBV5-4 and TRBJ2-7, the complete variable domain is ETGVTQSPTHLIKTRGQQVTLRCSSQSGHNTVSWYQQALGQGPQFIFQYYREEENGRGNFPPRFSGLQFPNYSSELNVNALELDDSALYLCASSLSLAGASEQYFGPGTRLTVT.

The rearrangement joins TRBV7-3 to TRBJ2-1; 12 bases map to TRBD2. This CDR3 is built from 13 residues. Germline CDR1 and CDR2: SGHTA and FQGTGA. With V trimmed by 5 bases and J by 11 bases, 4 bases remained unmatched. CDR3 in amino acids: CASSPTSGGKQFF. The CDR3 DNA reads as TGTGCCAGCAGCCCGACTAGCGGGGGAAAGCAGTTCTTC.

There are many counts of this clonotype. The rearrangement uses TRBV28 and TRBJ2-3, with D unresolved. This CDR3 region has 12 residues. CDR1 and CDR2 from the germline V gene are MDHEN and SYDVKM. Trimming stripped 6 bases from V and 4 bases from J, with 8 bases between. CDR3 sequence reads: CASSLRADTQYF. The CDR3 region has the DNA TGTGCCAGCAGCTTAAGGGCAGATACGCAGTATTTT. The complete variable domain, with remaining parts taken from reference TRBV28 and TRBJ2-3, reads DVKVTQSSRYLVKRTGEKVFLECVQDMDHENMFWYRQDPGLGLRLIYFSYDVKMKEKGDIPEGYSVSREKKERFSLILESASTNQTSMYLCASSLRADTQYFGPGTRLTVL.

This clonotype was detected a few times. The chain couples TRBV5-6 to TRBJ2-5, with D perhaps matching TRBD2 (5 bases). CDR3 length: 15 amino acids. The V end was cut by 0 bases, the J end by 1 base, with 10 bases between. Germline V gives CDR1 SGHDT, CDR2 YYEEEE. DNA for the CDR3: TGTGCCAGCAGCTTGGATGGACTGGTCCAAGAGACCCAGTACTTC. It translates to CASSLDGLVQETQYF.

The J gene is TRBJ2-3, the V gene TRBV20-1; 7 bases match TRBD2. The J segment lost 4 bases and the V segment lost 6 bases, leaving 13 bases of the junction unmatched. This CDR3 region has 15 residues. Germline V lookup: CDR1 DFQATT, CDR2 SNEGSKA (reference sequence). The CDR3 region has the DNA TGCAGTGCAATGAGATTGCGGGAGACGGCAGATACGCAGTATTTT. Its protein is CSAMRLRETADTQYF.

This clonotype came up a few times. This chain connects TRBV5-1 to TRBJ2-3; D gene uncertain. The CDR3 is made up of 16 amino acids. The V gene lost 4 bases and the J gene lost 4 bases, with 19 bases spanning the gap. Germline V lookup: CDR1 SGHRS, CDR2 YFSETQ. The DNA of the CDR3 is TGCGCCAGCAGCGCGACCGGGCCAGGAACAGCAGATACGCAGTATTTT. Translation: CASSATGPGTADTQYF.

The chain is built from TRBV7-2 and TRBJ2-7, with 10 nucleotides matching TRBD1. Trimming at V came to 5 bases and at J to 4 bases, leaving 11 bases not matched to a gene. The germline gives CDR1 SGHTA, CDR2 FQGNSA. The CDR3 has 16 amino acids. The CDR3 DNA is TGTGCCAGCAGCCTAGGCCCGACAGGGGGCGCGTACGAGCAGTACTTC. This sequence encodes CASSLGPTGGAYEQYF.

This clonotype was seen at least ten times. The chain links TRBV29-1 to TRBJ2-1, with 10 bases lining up with TRBD2. V trimming: 4 bases; J trimming: 7 bases; junction bases outside the gene matches: 7. The CDR3 runs to 14 residues. Germline CDR1 reads SQVTM; CDR2 reads ANQGSEA. CDR3: CSVVLGLARNEQFF. The CDR3 DNA reads as TGCAGCGTTGTCCTGGGACTAGCGAGGAATGAGCAGTTCTTC.

The rearrangement uses TRBV20-1 and TRBJ2-1; TRBD2 aligns across 14 bases. Germline CDR1 reads DFQATT; CDR2 reads SNEGSKA (reference sequence). Trimming at V came to 6 bases and at J to 7 bases, leaving 14 bases not matched to a gene. This CDR3 is 17 amino acids long. The CDR3: CSATRLTGTSGGNEQFF. The CDR3 bases are TGCAGTGCCACGCGATTAACCGGGACTAGCGGGGGAAATGAGCAGTTCTTC.

The chain recombines TRBV20-1 with TRBJ2-7; TRBD1 aligns across 8 bases. CDR1 and CDR2 from the germline V gene are DFQATT and SNEGSKA (reference sequence). This CDR3 contains 12 residues. V shed 4 bases, J shed 5 bases, and the junction held 4 bases outside the gene matches. CDR3 protein: CSAKGQGHEQYF. The CDR3, as DNA: TGCAGTGCTAAAGGACAGGGCCACGAGCAGTACTTC.